This paragraph covers one T cell receptor (beta chain) sequence. Its antigen is currently unknown. Second-dose recipients at about 4 or about 12 weeks were treated as one pooled group. The entry originates in a study of T cell responses to AZD1222 COVID-19 vaccine. Findings and limits, study-wide: Nearly half of spike-specific TCRs reportedly target unmutated variant regions. An increase in Spike-specific TCR breadth and depth was observed after two AZD1222 doses.

Data came from immunoSEQ multiplex PCR; TCRdb stores just in-frame clones and leaves some out. The sample holds tens of thousands of clones, about nine tenths seen once. The V gene lost 7 bases and the J gene lost 7 bases, with 19 bases spanning the gap. The CDR3 consists of 15 residues. Germline V gene data show CDR1 as LNHDA and CDR2 as SQIVND (reference sequence). Sample: peripheral blood, taken 28 days after the second AZD1222 dose. The V and J genes are TRBV19 and TRBJ2-2; perhaps TRBD2 as D (6 bases). The receptor was derived from an adult who received the AZD1222 COVID-19 vaccine. CDR3 nucleotides: TGTGCCAGTACGCCTTGGGGGAGGAGCGGCGGGGAGCTGTTTTTT. Its protein is CASTPWGRSGGELFF.